A selection of T cell receptor beta chains follows, all from one sample in a study of cytomegalovirus exposure and HLA in healthy donors. Profiled with immunoSEQ multiplex PCR; TCRdb holds only in-frame clones, not every one. This sample yields more than 110,000 clones, of which 75% are seen a single time; about 6.4% belongs to the top ten. Sequenced material: PBMCs. These receptor sequences come from a man aged 30 to 39 in good health and CMV-seronegative. Each CDR3 is given with its conserved first and last residue. A D gene is named only where the DNA matches it firmly. Expanded clones are given a class, and other clones once, few, many or no size at all.

cdr3_length j_call v_call clone_size d_call cdr3_nt cdr3_aa
16 TRBJ1-3 TRBV5-4 - - TGTGCCAGCAGCGGCGGGAGTCTGGGGACTGGAAACACCATATATTTT CASSGGSLGTGNTIYF
14 TRBJ2-2 TRBV11-3 - - TGTGCCAGCAGCTTAGGCAGGGTAACCGGGGAGCTGTTTTTT CASSLGRVTGELFF
13 TRBJ2-5 TRBV5-1 - - TGCGCCAGCAGCTTGGCCCAGCAAGAGACCCAGTACTTC CASSLAQQETQYF
13 TRBJ2-7 TRBV5-1 - - TGCGCCAGCAGCAAGGACACGGAGGGCGAGCAGTACTTC CASSKDTEGEQYF
12 TRBJ1-2 TRBV7-9 once - TGTGCCAGCGCAGGGGAATACTATGGCTACACCTTC CASAGEYYGYTF
15 TRBJ2-3 TRBV7-9 - TRBD2 TGTGCCAGCAGCCCCAGCGGGGGGGCAAAGGTGGCGCAGTATTTT CASSPSGGAKVAQYF
10 TRBJ2-2 TRBV4-2 - - TGTGCCAGGACAACTGGGGAGCTGTTTTTT CARTTGELFF
14 TRBJ2-7 TRBV14 few TRBD1 TGTGCCAGCTCCCGGACAGGACGGACCTACGAGCAGTACTTC CASSRTGRTYEQYF
15 TRBJ2-7 TRBV4-1 - TRBD2 TGCGCCAGCAGCCAAGGGGGAGGGCCCGCCTACGAGCAGTACTTC CASSQGGGPAYEQYF
14 TRBJ2-7 TRBV2 - - TGTGCCACAATAAATCCCGGGACAACCGTGGAGCAGTACTTC CATINPGTTVEQYF
15 TRBJ1-6 TRBV5-4 - TRBD1 TGTGCCAGCAACACCAAGGGCCAGGGGGATTCACCCCTCCACTTT CASNTKGQGDSPLHF
13 TRBJ1-2 TRBV6-1 - - TGTGCCAGCAGCTCAGACAAGACCTATGGCTACACCTTC CASSSDKTYGYTF
16 TRBJ2-7 TRBV10-3 once TRBD2 TGTGCCATCAGTCCCAGGACTAGCGGAACCTCCTACGAGCAGTACTTC CAISPRTSGTSYEQYF
12 TRBJ2-7 TRBV15 - - TGTGCCACCGGTTTTTCCTCCTACGAGCAGTACTTC CATGFSSYEQYF
14 TRBJ1-1 TRBV19 - - TGTGCCAGTAGCCCCCTATATAGAAACACTGAAGCTTTCTTT CASSPLYRNTEAFF
14 TRBJ2-7 TRBV19 - TRBD1 TGTGCCAGTAAGCAGGACAGGGGGACCTACGAGCAGTACTTC CASKQDRGTYEQYF
14 TRBJ2-4 TRBV7-2 - - TGTGCCAGCAGCTTAGGTACTATCGAAAACATTCAGTACTTC CASSLGTIENIQYF
12 TRBJ2-1 TRBV19 - - TGTGCCAGTAGTGGCTTAGGAGATGAGCAGTTCTTC CASSGLGDEQFF
14 TRBJ1-6 TRBV28 - - TGTGCCAGCATCCTGGTCCGAGGAAATTCACCCCTCCACTTT CASILVRGNSPLHF
17 TRBJ2-1 TRBV27 - - TGTGCCAGCAGTTTTTGGGGTAGCGATTCCTCCTACAATGAGCAGTTCTTC CASSFWGSDSSYNEQFF
13 TRBJ1-4 TRBV28 few - TGTGCCAGCTCGACAGCCCTTAATGAAAAACTGTTTTTT CASSTALNEKLFF
13 TRBJ1-1 TRBV5-1 - - TGCGCCAGCAGCTGGGGCCTGAACACTGAAGCTTTCTTT CASSWGLNTEAFF
14 TRBJ1-4 TRBV6-1 - - TGTGCCAGCACGTTCGGCAGGGGAGATGAAAAACTGTTTTTT CASTFGRGDEKLFF
16 TRBJ2-1 TRBV5-1 - TRBD2 TGCGCCAGCAGCGTTAGCGGGAGTACATCCTACAATGAGCAGTTCTTC CASSVSGSTSYNEQFF
13 TRBJ2-7 TRBV19 - TRBD1 TGTGCCAGTAGCCCCGACAGGGGGGACGAGCAGTACTTC CASSPDRGDEQYF
15 TRBJ2-3 TRBV7-7 - TRBD1 TGTGCTAGCAGCTGGGGGGACAGGGTGACAGATACGCAGTATTTT CASSWGDRVTDTQYF
15 TRBJ1-1 TRBV14 - - TGTGCCAGCAGCCAAGCCCTAGGTATCGGCACTGAAGCTTTCTTT CASSQALGIGTEAFF
14 TRBJ1-1 TRBV5-1 - TRBD1 TGCGCCAGCAGCTGGACAGGGGAGAACACTGAAGCTTTCTTT CASSWTGENTEAFF
13 TRBJ1-2 TRBV4-1 - - TGCGCCAGCAGCCAAAAGGGGTACAACGGCTACACCTTC CASSQKGYNGYTF
15 TRBJ2-3 TRBV28 - TRBD1 TGTGCCAGCAACCCACAGGGGGCAGTTGGGTATACGCAGTATTTT CASNPQGAVGYTQYF
13 TRBJ1-2 TRBV7-9 - - TGTGCCAGCAGCTCGGACAGTTCGTATGGCTACACCTTC CASSSDSSYGYTF
14 TRBJ2-5 TRBV5-1 - TRBD2 TGCGCCAGCAGCCCTACTAGCGGGGGAGAGACCCAGTACTTC CASSPTSGGETQYF
15 TRBJ1-6 TRBV10-2 - - TGCGCCAGCAGGACCTCCGCGGAGGTGGATTCACCCCTCCACTTT CASRTSAEVDSPLHF
17 TRBJ1-1 TRBV21-1 - - TGTGCCAGCAGCAAAGGGAACAGGGGGGTCAAGGACACTGAAGCTTTCTTT CASSKGNRGVKDTEAFF
15 TRBJ2-7 TRBV7-3 - TRBD1 TGTGCCAGCAGCCCCGACGGGACAGACTCCTACGAGCAGTACTTC CASSPDGTDSYEQYF
17 TRBJ2-6 TRBV7-9 few - TGTGCCAGCAGCTTAGCGGACACCGGCTCTGGGGCCAACGTCCTGACTTTC CASSLADTGSGANVLTF
16 TRBJ2-3 TRBV5-4 - TRBD2 TGTGCCAGCAGCGCCCCGTGGCTAGCGGGGGGAGATACGCAGTATTTT CASSAPWLAGGDTQYF
13 TRBJ2-1 TRBV7-2 few - TGTGCCAGCAGCTTAGGACAGCTAAATGAGCAGTTCTTC CASSLGQLNEQFF
13 TRBJ2-1 TRBV2 - - TGTGCTGCAAGCAGCGACCGACACAATGAGCAGTTCTTC CAASSDRHNEQFF
14 TRBJ2-1 TRBV25-1 once - TGTGCCAGCAGTGGTGGCCAAGCGAGGAATGAGCAGTTCTTC CASSGGQARNEQFF
16 TRBJ1-1 TRBV10-1 - TRBD1 TGCGCCAGCAGTGACGAAAGGGGACAGTTTGGACCTGAAGCTTTCTTT CASSDERGQFGPEAFF
15 TRBJ1-5 TRBV10-3 once - TGTGCCATCAGTGAGTCTGCAGGGTTCAATCAGCCCCAGCATTTT CAISESAGFNQPQHF
13 TRBJ1-6 TRBV28 once - TGTGCCACCTCGGGGGGGGCGAATTCACCCCTCCACTTT CATSGGANSPLHF
13 TRBJ1-1 TRBV29-1 - - TGCAGCGCCCTGGTAGGGGCCGGCGGTCAAGCTTTCTTT CSALVGAGGQAFF
16 TRBJ2-1 TRBV5-1 - TRBD2 TGCGCCAGCAGCCCCATGACTAGCGGGAGTGGAGATGAGCAGTTCTTC CASSPMTSGSGDEQFF
17 TRBJ2-3 TRBV11-2 - TRBD2 TGTGCCAGCAGCTTAGTCGGTGGCGGGGGGGCTATAGATACGCAGTATTTT CASSLVGGGGAIDTQYF
13 TRBJ2-2 TRBV30 - - TGTGCCTGGAATACAGGGTACACCGGGGAGCTGTTTTTT CAWNTGYTGELFF
15 TRBJ2-5 TRBV7-3 - - TGTGCCAGCAGCTTAATGGCAGGGGAAACGGAGACCCAGTACTTC CASSLMAGETETQYF
15 TRBJ2-5 TRBV7-8 - TRBD2 TGTGCCAGCAACCGCCCCGGCCGGGGGGGGGAGACCCAGTACTTC CASNRPGRGGETQYF
15 TRBJ2-2 TRBV28 - TRBD2 TGTGCCAGCAATGGCCCGGGACTAGTTACCGGGGAGCTGTTTTTT CASNGPGLVTGELFF
15 TRBJ1-2 TRBV6-1 few - TGTGCCAGCTATCCTCAGGGGCCCCCCAACTATGGCTACACCTTC CASYPQGPPNYGYTF
15 TRBJ2-3 TRBV6-1 - TRBD1 TGTGCCAGCATGTCCGGGACAGGGGAAACAGATACGCAGTATTTT CASMSGTGETDTQYF
15 TRBJ2-1 TRBV28 - TRBD1 TGTGCCAGCATTGAGGCCAAGGGGGCAGACAATGAGCAGTTCTTC CASIEAKGADNEQFF
19 TRBJ2-1 TRBV4-1 - TRBD2 TGCGCCAGCAGCCAAGATCCCGGACTAGCGGGAGAGGACTACAATGAGCAGTTCTTC CASSQDPGLAGEDYNEQFF
14 TRBJ2-2 TRBV10-3 few - TGTGCCAGCAGTACCCCTGGAGAAGCCGGGGAGCTGTTTTTT CASSTPGEAGELFF
13 TRBJ1-2 TRBV7-8 once - TGTGCCAGCAGTCCAGGGATTAACTATGGCTACACCTTC CASSPGINYGYTF
15 TRBJ1-2 TRBV19 - - TGTGCCAGTAGTATCCAATGGGCTGGCAACTATGGCTACACCTTC CASSIQWAGNYGYTF